A single sample gave rise to the 30 T cell receptor beta chains below, sequenced in a study of blood T cell repertoires in COVID-19. Repertoires were generated with immunoSEQ multiplex PCR, while TCRdb's copy carries only in-frame clones and drops some. Of approximately 70,000 clones in the sample, roughly 70% were seen once. The sample consisted of PBMCs or T cells enriched from blood (not recorded which). The receptors shown here come from a woman aged 60 to 75 who had been exposed to COVID-19.

About this clone itself: The sample has other DNA sequences that encode this CDR3 too. V is TRBV28 and J is TRBJ1-2; no clear D. CDR1 and CDR2 from the germline V gene are MDHEN and SYDVKM. Trimming removed 1 base from V and 7 bases from J, with 7 bases in between. This CDR3 comprises 12 residues. The chain's CDR3 is CASSLSGSGYTF. The CDR3 nucleotides are TGTGCCAGCAGTTTATCGGGGTCTGGCTACACCTTC.

This rearrangement joins TRBV28 to TRBJ1-2, with TRBD1 matching over 10 bases. The CDR3 is 13 residues long. The trim removed 11 bases at V and 9 bases at J, leaving 12 bases unmatched. The germline V gene encodes CDR1 MDHEN and CDR2 SYDVKM. The CDR3 spells CAGCRDRGSSYTF. The CDR3 DNA sequence: TGTGCCGGCTGTAGGGACAGGGGAAGCAGCTACACCTTC.

The chain combines TRBV6-5 with TRBJ1-2; 8 bases line up with TRBD1. The V gene end was trimmed by 4 bases and the J gene end by 4 bases; junction bases not matched to a gene: 5. The CDR3 contains 14 residues. Germline V CDR1 and CDR2: MNHEY, SVGAGI. The CDR3 nucleotides read TGTGCCAGCAGTTTGACAGGGGCTGCCTATGGCTACACCTTC. It specifies CASSLTGAAYGYTF.

This clone was detected only once. V is TRBV30 and J is TRBJ1-5; D not resolved. V was shortened by 2 bases and J by 0 bases, with 11 bases between the two germline ends. The CDR3 contains 15 residues. Germline V gene sequence: CDR1 GTSNPN, CDR2 SVGIG (reference sequence). The CDR3 loop reads CAWSSPGYSNQPQHF. The CDR3 coding sequence is TGTGCCTGGAGTTCACCGGGATATAGCAATCAGCCCCAGCATTTT.

Written as DNA, the CDR3 is TGTGCCAGCAGTTCCCCAGACAGGAACCCCTACGAGCAGTACTTC. Translating it yields CASSSPDRNPYEQYF. The V call is TRBV6-5, the J call TRBJ2-7, with D maybe TRBD1 (6 bases). Germline-derived CDR1 and CDR2 are MNHEY and SVGAGI. The CDR3 runs to 15 residues. Trimming left V 4 bases short and J 2 bases short, with 15 bases between.

This clone has only a few counts. V usage is TRBV6-2 or TRBV6-3 and J usage is TRBJ1-1, with unresolved D. CDR3 length: 15 amino acids. Looked up from germline, CDR1 is MNHEY and CDR2 is SVGEGT. V lost 0 bases, J lost 1 base, and 9 bases lay in between. The CDR3 DNA reads TGTGCCAGCAGTTACTCGCGGGGAGGGAACACTGAAGCTTTCTTT. It yields the protein CASSYSRGGNTEAFF.

This clone was seen only once. The gene calls are TRBV5-6 and TRBJ1-2; TRBD1 agrees at 10 bases. Germline V gene sequence: CDR1 SGHDT, CDR2 YYEEEE. Germline trimming cut 7 bases from V and 4 bases from J; bases unmatched to any gene: 10. CDR3 length: 15 residues. DNA of the CDR3: TGTGCCAGCGGCGGGACAGGGGCCATTTTCTATGGCTACACCTTC. This encodes CASGGTGAIFYGYTF.

This clone was counted once. The chain is built from TRBV28 and TRBJ2-2; 7 nucleotides agree with TRBD2. CDR1 is MDHEN, CDR2 SYDVKM, per germline. This CDR3 is 17 amino acids long. V trimming: 1 base; J trimming: 4 bases; junction bases outside the gene matches: 9. CDR3 protein: CASSLLLGGVGTGELFF. CDR3 bases: TGTGCCAGCAGTTTATTGCTTGGGGGGGTAGGCACCGGGGAGCTGTTTTTT.

The chain couples TRBV5-1 to TRBJ2-7; TRBD2 agrees at 11 bases. CDR1 SGHRS and CDR2 YFSETQ come from the germline V gene. V lost 4 bases to trimming and J lost 5 bases; unmatched junction nucleotides: 8. The CDR3 is made up of 15 amino acids. DNA of the CDR3: TGCGCCAGCAGCCCCCGGGGTAGCGGGGGGGACGAGCAGTACTTC. Translated, it gives CASSPRGSGGDEQYF.

In this sample, this clone turned up a few times. The gene calls are TRBV5-1 and TRBJ1-1, with D perhaps matching TRBD1 (5 bases). V gave up 4 bases and J gave up 5 bases, with 9 bases separating them. The CDR3 is 12 amino acids. Germline CDR1 is SGHRS and CDR2 is YFSETQ. The CDR3 region is CASSPGGTEAFF. CDR3 sequence (DNA): TGCGCCAGCAGCCCGGGGGGAACTGAAGCTTTCTTT.

This chain links TRBV28 with TRBJ1-5; maybe TRBD1 (5 bases). V lost 1 base and J lost 6, with 10 bases in between. The CDR3 contains 14 residues. In germline, CDR1 is MDHEN, CDR2 SYDVKM. The CDR3 nucleotides read TGTGCCAGCAGTTTATTGGGGGAGGGTCAGCCCCAGCATTTT. Amino acid sequence: CASSLLGEGQPQHF.

The V and J genes are TRBV29-1 and TRBJ1-3; possible D gene TRBD1, 5 bases. V dropped 4 bases and J dropped 4 bases, with 11 bases sitting between them. The germline CDR1 and CDR2 sequences are SQVTM and ANQGSEA. The CDR3 is 13 amino acids. The CDR3 nucleotides are TGCAGCGTTGTAGGGGCCATAGGAAACACCATATATTTT. It encodes CSVVGAIGNTIYF.

This clone was counted once. The chain has TRBV9 and TRBJ1-1; D may be TRBD1 (6 bases). Germline assignment: CDR1 SGDLS and CDR2 YYNGEE. Trimming took off 4 bases at V and 1 base at J, with 11 bases between the two ends. There are 14 residues in the CDR3. The CDR3 coding sequence is TGTGCCAGCAGCCAGATACAGGGGAACACTGAAGCTTTCTTT. This gives the protein CASSQIQGNTEAFF.

The V call is TRBV5-1, the J call TRBJ2-3, with 10 bases aligning to TRBD2. Trimming cost V 5 bases and J 0 bases; bases outside gene matches: 0. The germline V gene has CDR1 SGHRS and CDR2 YFSETQ. This CDR3 is built from 14 residues. CDR3 in amino acids: CASRLAGSTDTQYF. The CDR3 nucleotides are TGCGCCAGCAGACTAGCGGGGAGCACAGATACGCAGTATTTT.

The rearrangement links TRBV18 to TRBJ1-3; a possible D gene is TRBD1 (6 bases). V lost 0 bases and J lost 8, with 8 bases in between. CDR1 is KGHSH and CDR2 is LQKENI in the germline V gene. The CDR3 loop spans 13 amino acids. The CDR3 coding sequence is TGTGCCAGCTCACCACCAGGGGGTGACACCATATATTTT. This sequence encodes CASSPPGGDTIYF.

This chain links TRBV10-3 with TRBJ2-2, with 12 positions matching TRBD2. CDR1 is ENHRY and CDR2 is SYGVKD in the germline V gene. V trimming: 11 bases; J trimming: 5 bases; junction bases outside the gene matches: 15. The length of the CDR3 is 17 residues. CDR3 nucleotide sequence: TGTGCCGCCGAAACCGCACTAGCGGGGGGAGGTACCGGGGAGCTGTTTTTT. Protein product: CAAETALAGGGTGELFF.

This clone was seen a handful of times. This chain links TRBV6-6 with TRBJ2-1, with 7 bases fitting TRBD2. J was trimmed by 6 bases and V by 7 bases; bases with no gene match: 6. The CDR3 totals 13 residues. Germline CDR1 MNHNY, CDR2 SVGAGI (reference sequence). CDR3 coding DNA: TGTGCCAGCAAGGGAGGGAGTGGCAATGAGCAGTTCTTC. It translates to CASKGGSGNEQFF.

There are a few counts of this clone. V gene TRBV6-5 combines with J gene TRBJ2-6, with 7 positions matching TRBD1. The J segment lost 2 bases and the V segment lost 4 bases, leaving 2 bases of the junction unmatched. CDR3 length equals 15 residues. CDR1 is MNHEY, CDR2 SVGAGI, per germline. The CDR3 loop reads CASSWTGAGANVLTF. CDR3 DNA: TGTGCCAGCAGTTGGACAGGTGCTGGGGCCAACGTCCTGACTTTC.

This chain uses TRBV3-1 (or the pseudogene TRBV3-2) with TRBJ1-2; D gene uncertain. The CDR3 runs to 15 residues. Germline assignment: CDR1 LGHDT and CDR2 YNNKEL (reference sequence). V dropped 4 bases and J dropped 3 bases, with 15 bases sitting between them. CDR3: CASSPYAVRDYGYTF. The CDR3 DNA sequence: TGTGCCAGCAGCCCATATGCGGTCCGGGACTATGGCTACACCTTC.

The rearrangement links TRBV4-1 to TRBJ2-1; D is perhaps TRBD2 (6 bases). Looked up from germline, CDR1 is MGHRA and CDR2 is YSYEKL. The CDR3 is 15 amino acids. Between the trimmed V and J ends, which lost 1 base and 7 bases, there was a span of 14 bases. CDR3 DNA: TGCGCCAGCAGCCAAGGGGGGGAGAGGTTAAATGAGCAGTTCTTC. Translation gives CASSQGGERLNEQFF.

This rearrangement joins TRBV7-2 to TRBJ2-1; maybe TRBD2 (5 bases). This CDR3 comprises 14 residues. Germline V CDR1 and CDR2: SGHTA, FQGNSA. Trimming took 4 bases from V and 1 from J, leaving 8 bases between them. CDR3 loop: CASSSRGSYNEQFF. The DNA of the CDR3 is TGTGCCAGCAGCTCACGGGGTTCCTACAATGAGCAGTTCTTC.

The rearrangement links TRBV3-1 (or the pseudogene TRBV3-2) to TRBJ2-1, with D perhaps matching TRBD2 (5 bases). CDR1 is LGHDT, CDR2 YNNKEL, per germline (reference sequence). The CDR3 is 15 amino acids. Trimming shortened V by 4 bases and J by 5 bases, and 15 bases separated the two germline ends. The CDR3 DNA sequence: TGTGCCAGCAGCCGGCTCCGTGCCGGGAACAATGAGCAGTTCTTC. It translates to CASSRLRAGNNEQFF.

This clone was detected a few times. The chain employs TRBV6-5 and TRBJ1-3; D gene ambiguous. The germline V gene has CDR1 MNHEY and CDR2 SVGAGI. This CDR3 contains 15 residues. The V end lost 6 bases, the J end lost 0 bases, and 12 bases lay between the germline ends. CDR3 bases: TGTGCCAGCAGCCCCAGCGCCAACTCTGGAAACACCATATATTTT. This sequence encodes CASSPSANSGNTIYF.

The chain links TRBV27 to TRBJ2-4; D may be TRBD2 (7 bases). The germline V gene has CDR1 MNHEY and CDR2 SMNVEV (reference sequence). The V gene lost 7 bases and the J gene lost 4 bases, with 26 bases spanning the gap. There are 18 residues in the CDR3. For the CDR3, the DNA is TGTGCCAGCACCCCAAATCCCAGGGGCGGGGGCGGGAAAAACATTCAGTACTTC. This codes for CASTPNPRGGGGKNIQYF.

The rearrangement links TRBV28 to TRBJ2-1; 10 nucleotides agree with TRBD1. Germline V gene sequence: CDR1 MDHEN, CDR2 SYDVKM. After removal of 6 bases from V and 6 bases from J, the junction contained 11 bases not matched to a gene. This CDR3 region has 16 residues. The CDR3 loop is CASRPLDRGRANEQFF. CDR3 DNA sequence: TGTGCCAGCAGGCCCCTTGACAGGGGGCGTGCCAATGAGCAGTTCTTC. The full variable domain, in which reference TRBV28 and TRBJ2-1 provide the parts outside the CDR3, is DVKVTQSSRYLVKRTGEKVFLECVQDMDHENMFWYRQDPGLGLRLIYFSYDVKMKEKGDIPEGYSVSREKKERFSLILESASTNQTSMYLCASRPLDRGRANEQFFGPGTRLTVL.

V usage is TRBV11-2 and J usage is TRBJ2-2, with D possibly TRBD1 on 6 matching bases. The V and J ends lost 4 bases and 0 bases respectively, with 9 bases between them. The CDR3 sequence is 15 residues long. Germline loops: CDR1 SGHAT, CDR2 FQNNGV. DNA for the CDR3: TGTGCCAGCAGCTCCTGGGACACGAACACCGGGGAGCTGTTTTTT. It encodes CASSSWDTNTGELFF.

This chain uses TRBV7-9 with TRBJ1-4, with D possibly being TRBD1 (5 bases). Trimming removed 5 bases from V and 1 base from J, with 14 bases in between. The CDR3 covers 16 residues. The germline gives CDR1 SEHNR, CDR2 FQNEAQ (reference sequence). In DNA, the CDR3 is TGTGCCAGCAGCCTCGACAGACAATTAACTAATGAAAAACTGTTTTTT. Translation gives CASSLDRQLTNEKLFF.

This clone came up once. The CDR3 DNA follows: TGTGCCAGTAGTAGGACTAGCGGGATCTACACCGGGGAGCTGTTTTTT. Translation gives CASSRTSGIYTGELFF. The chain uses TRBV19 and TRBJ2-2, with TRBD2 matching 12 bases. Germline trimming cut 4 bases from V and 3 bases from J; bases unmatched to any gene: 3. This CDR3 spans 16 amino acids. CDR1 is LNHDA, CDR2 SQIVND, per germline (reference sequence).

This clone was counted ten times or more. This chain connects TRBV28 to TRBJ2-7, with 8 bases aligning to TRBD1. The CDR3 covers 15 residues. The ends lost 3 bases at V and 6 bases at J; junction bases unmatched: 10. Germline V gene lookup returns CDR1 MDHEN and CDR2 SYDVKM. CDR3 DNA: TGTGCCAGCAGTTTTCTGGACAGGGAAGAAAGCGAGCAGTACTTC. Its protein product is CASSFLDREESEQYF.

J is TRBJ1-2 and V is TRBV29-1; 9 nucleotides match TRBD1. Germline V CDR1 and CDR2: SQVTM, ANQGSEA. The J segment lost 4 bases and the V segment lost 4 bases, leaving 1 base of the junction unmatched. The CDR3 loop spans 12 amino acids. The CDR3 DNA follows: TGCAGCGTTGTGACAGGGGGCTATGGCTACACCTTC. Protein product: CSVVTGGYGYTF.